This TCR beta chain was profiled in a study of radiotherapy plus CTLA-4 blockade in lung cancer. Whole-study results and caveats: Reports state that early shifts in blood T cell clones, with interferon-beta, best predicted response.

Comments on this clone: Antigen specificity is unknown.

Chemo-refractory metastatic non-small-cell lung cancer patients received focal radiation with ipilimumab CTLA-4 blockade. Sequencing used immunoSEQ multiplex PCR; TCRdb keeps in-frame clones, though not all of them. The sample has around 30,000 clones, 75% seen once. CDR3 length equals 14 residues. Germline CDR1 reads MNHEY; CDR2 reads SMNVEV (reference sequence). V lost 6 bases to trimming and J lost 0 bases, with 12 bases between them. This chain joins TRBV27 and TRBJ2-7; possible D gene TRBD2, 6 bases. The sequence derives from a human donor with non-small cell lung cancer that progressed on radiotherapy plus ipilimumab. Sequenced here: peripheral blood, sampled from a patient treated with radiotherapy plus ipilimumab. The CDR3 sequence is CASSIRGYSYEQYF. The CDR3 nucleotides read TGTGCCAGCAGCATACGGGGGTACTCCTACGAGCAGTACTTC.